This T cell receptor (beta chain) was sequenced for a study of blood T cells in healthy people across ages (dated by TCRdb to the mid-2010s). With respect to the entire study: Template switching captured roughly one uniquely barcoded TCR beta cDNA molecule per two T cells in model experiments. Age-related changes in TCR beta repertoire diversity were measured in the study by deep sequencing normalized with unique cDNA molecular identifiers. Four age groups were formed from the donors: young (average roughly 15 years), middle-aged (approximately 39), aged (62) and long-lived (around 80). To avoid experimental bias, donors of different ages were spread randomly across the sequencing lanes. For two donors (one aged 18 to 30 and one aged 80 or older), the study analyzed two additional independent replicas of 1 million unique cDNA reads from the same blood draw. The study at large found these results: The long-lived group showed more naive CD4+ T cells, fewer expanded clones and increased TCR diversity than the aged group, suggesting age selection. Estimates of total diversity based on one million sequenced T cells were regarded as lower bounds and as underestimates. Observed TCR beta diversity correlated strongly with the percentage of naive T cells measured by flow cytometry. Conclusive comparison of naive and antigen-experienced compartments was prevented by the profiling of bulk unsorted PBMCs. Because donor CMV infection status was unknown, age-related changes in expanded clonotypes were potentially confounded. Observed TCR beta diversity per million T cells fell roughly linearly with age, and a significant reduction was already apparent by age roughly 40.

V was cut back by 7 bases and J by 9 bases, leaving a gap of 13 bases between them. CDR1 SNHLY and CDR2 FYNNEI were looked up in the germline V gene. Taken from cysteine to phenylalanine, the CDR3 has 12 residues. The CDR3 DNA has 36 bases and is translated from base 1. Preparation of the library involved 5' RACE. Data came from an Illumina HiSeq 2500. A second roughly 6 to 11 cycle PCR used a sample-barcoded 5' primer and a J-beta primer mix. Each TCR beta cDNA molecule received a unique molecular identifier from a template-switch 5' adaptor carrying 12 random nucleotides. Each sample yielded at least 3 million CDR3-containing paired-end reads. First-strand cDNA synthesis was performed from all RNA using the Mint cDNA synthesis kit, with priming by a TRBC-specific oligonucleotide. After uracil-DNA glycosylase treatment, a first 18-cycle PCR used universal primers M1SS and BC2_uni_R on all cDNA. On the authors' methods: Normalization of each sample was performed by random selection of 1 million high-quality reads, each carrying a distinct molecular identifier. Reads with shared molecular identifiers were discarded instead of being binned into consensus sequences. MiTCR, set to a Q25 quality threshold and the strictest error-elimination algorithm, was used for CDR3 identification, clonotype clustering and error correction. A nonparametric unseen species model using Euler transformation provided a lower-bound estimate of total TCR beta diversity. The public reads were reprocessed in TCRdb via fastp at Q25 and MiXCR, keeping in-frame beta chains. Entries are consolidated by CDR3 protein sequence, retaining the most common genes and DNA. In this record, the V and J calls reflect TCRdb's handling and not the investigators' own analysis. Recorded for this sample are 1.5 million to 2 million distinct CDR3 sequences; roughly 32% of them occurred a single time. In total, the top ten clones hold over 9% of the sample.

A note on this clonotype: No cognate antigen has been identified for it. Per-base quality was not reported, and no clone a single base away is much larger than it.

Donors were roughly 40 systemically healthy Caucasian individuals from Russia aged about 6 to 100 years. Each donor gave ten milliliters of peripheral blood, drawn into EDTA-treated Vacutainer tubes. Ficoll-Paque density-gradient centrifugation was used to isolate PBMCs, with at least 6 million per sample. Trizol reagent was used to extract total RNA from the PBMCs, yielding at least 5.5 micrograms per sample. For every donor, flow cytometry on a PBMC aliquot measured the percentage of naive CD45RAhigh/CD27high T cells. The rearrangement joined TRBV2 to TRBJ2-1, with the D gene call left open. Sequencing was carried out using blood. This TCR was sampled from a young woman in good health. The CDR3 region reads CASKLERGEQFF. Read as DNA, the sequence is TGTGCCAGCAAATTGGAGCGTGGTGAGCAGTTCTTC. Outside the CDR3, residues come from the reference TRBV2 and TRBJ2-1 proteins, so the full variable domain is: EPEVTQTPSHQVTQMGQEVILRCVPISNHLYFYWYRQILGQKVEFLVSFYNNEISEKSEIFDDQFSVERPDGSNFTLKIRSTKLEDSAMYFCASKLERGEQFFGPGTRLTVL.